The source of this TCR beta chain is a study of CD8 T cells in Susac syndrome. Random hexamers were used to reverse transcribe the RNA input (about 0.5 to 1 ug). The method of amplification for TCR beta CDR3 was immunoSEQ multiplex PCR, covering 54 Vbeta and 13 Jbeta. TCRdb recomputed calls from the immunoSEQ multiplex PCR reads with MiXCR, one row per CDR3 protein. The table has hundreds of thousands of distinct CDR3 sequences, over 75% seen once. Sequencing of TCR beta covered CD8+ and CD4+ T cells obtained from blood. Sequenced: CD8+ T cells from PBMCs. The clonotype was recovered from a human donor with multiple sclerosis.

Here the CDR3 DNA reads TGTGCCAGCAGTTCCCCCTACAGGGTTCAAGCTTTCTTT. Protein: CASSSPYRVQAFF. The rearrangement joins TRBV27 to TRBJ1-1, with D possibly matching TRBD1 (6 bases). Trimming left V 4 bases short and J 9 bases short, with 15 bases between. This CDR3 comprises 13 residues. Germline CDR1 is MNHEY and CDR2 is SMNVEV (reference sequence).